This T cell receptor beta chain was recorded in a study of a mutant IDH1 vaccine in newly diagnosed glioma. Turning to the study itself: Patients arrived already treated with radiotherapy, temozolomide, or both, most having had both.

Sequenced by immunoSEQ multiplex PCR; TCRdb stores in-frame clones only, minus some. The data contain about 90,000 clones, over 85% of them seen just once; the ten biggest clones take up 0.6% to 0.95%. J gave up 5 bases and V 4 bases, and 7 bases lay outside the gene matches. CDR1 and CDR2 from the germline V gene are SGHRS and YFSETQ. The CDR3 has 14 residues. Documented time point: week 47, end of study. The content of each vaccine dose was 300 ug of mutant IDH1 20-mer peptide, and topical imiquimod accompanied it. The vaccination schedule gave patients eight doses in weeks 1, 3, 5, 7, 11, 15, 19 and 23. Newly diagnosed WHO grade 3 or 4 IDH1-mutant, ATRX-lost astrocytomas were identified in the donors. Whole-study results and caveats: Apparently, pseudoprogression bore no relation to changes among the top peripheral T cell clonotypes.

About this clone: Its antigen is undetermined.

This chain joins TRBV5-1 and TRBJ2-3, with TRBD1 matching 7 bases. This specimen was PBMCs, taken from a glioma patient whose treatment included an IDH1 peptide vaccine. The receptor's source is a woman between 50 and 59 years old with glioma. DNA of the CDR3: TGCGCCAGCAGCCCTGGACAGGTTGGAGATACGCAGTATTTT. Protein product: CASSPGQVGDTQYF.